This T cell receptor beta chain was recorded in a study of blood T cell repertoires in COVID-19. Across the study: Researchers got acute and convalescent COVID-19 samples from the United States, Italy and Spain.

In the study's own analysis: Amplification with reference gene primers provided the estimates of nucleated cell counts. The data were produced by immunoSEQ multiplex PCR, yet TCRdb's version contains in-frame clones alone and is incomplete. V, J and clone size reflect that table, while D and trimming were determined from the DNA. The profile shows approximately 99,000 clones, approximately 85% of them singletons. This CDR3 is built from 17 residues. The V gene end was trimmed by 2 bases and the J gene end by 3 bases; junction bases not matched to a gene: 12. Germline CDR1 is SGHRS and CDR2 is YFSETQ.

The rearrangement joins TRBV5-1 to TRBJ2-7; 9 bases are shared with TRBD2. The sample comprised peripheral blood. This clonotype was obtained from a human donor in a cohort sampled during active COVID-19. The CDR3 sequence: CASSFEGAGGPHYEQYF. The CDR3 DNA follows: TGCGCCAGCAGCTTTGAAGGGGCGGGGGGGCCCCACTACGAGCAGTACTTC.